The 18 T cell receptor beta chains given below trace back to one sample, sequenced in a study of neoadjuvant anti-PD-1 for oral cavity cancer. Time point described: after neoadjuvant nivolumab, at surgical resection. The assay was immunoSEQ multiplex PCR, and TCRdb's table has in-frame clones only and misses some. The profile covers 33,000 or so clones, with about 80% appearing a single time and nearly 3.5% taken by the ten largest. Sample: PBMCs, taken after nivolumab (anti-PD-1) treatment. The receptors here all came from a person between 35 and 79 years old with oral cavity squamous cell carcinoma.

The V gene is TRBV18, the J gene TRBJ1-6; 7 bases are shared with TRBD1. Trimming at V came to 6 bases and at J to 5 bases, leaving 4 bases not matched to a gene. Germline CDR1 is KGHSH and CDR2 is LQKENI. The CDR3 runs to 14 residues. The CDR3 sequence is CASSPGQNNSPLHF. DNA of the CDR3: TGTGCCAGCTCCCCGGGACAGAATAATTCACCCCTCCACTTT. The complete variable domain, with remaining parts taken from reference TRBV18 and TRBJ1-6, reads NAGVMQNPRHLVRRRGQEARLRCSPMKGHSHVYWYRQLPEEGLKFMVYLQKENIIDESGMPKERFSAEFPKEGPSILRIQQVVRGDSAAYFCASSPGQNNSPLHFGNGTRLTVT.

The J gene is TRBJ2-3, the V gene TRBV10-3, with D possibly TRBD2 on 5 matching bases. V gave up 3 bases and J gave up 2 bases, with 15 bases separating them. The CDR3 runs to 16 residues. In germline, CDR1 is ENHRY, CDR2 SYGVKD. The CDR3, as DNA: TGTGCCATCAGTGACCGGGAACAATCATCCACAGATACGCAGTATTTT. It translates to CAISDREQSSTDTQYF.

This clone came up once. V usage is TRBV19 and J usage is TRBJ2-3; tentative D call: TRBD1 (5 bases). V lost 5 bases, J lost 0 bases, and 12 bases lay in between. CDR3 length: 15 amino acids. The V gene's germline CDR1 is LNHDA and CDR2 SQIVND (reference sequence). The chain's CDR3 is CASSPRQSSTDTQYF. CDR3 DNA sequence: TGTGCCAGTAGTCCAAGACAGTCAAGCACAGATACGCAGTATTTT.

The gene calls are TRBV11-3 and TRBJ1-5; maybe TRBD1 (5 bases). This CDR3 contains 17 residues. Germline V gene data show CDR1 as SGHNT and CDR2 as YENEEA. V dropped 1 base and J dropped 1 base, with 14 bases sitting between them. For the CDR3, the DNA is TGTGCCAGCAGCTTAGGGGGCAGACGCGTGAGCAATCAGCCCCAGCATTTT. This codes for CASSLGGRRVSNQPQHF.

V is TRBV11-2 and J is TRBJ1-6; D may be TRBD1 (5 bases). The CDR3 contains 16 residues. The germline CDR1 and CDR2 sequences are SGHAT and FQNNGV. V lost 5 bases and J lost 5, with 16 bases in between. The CDR3 loop is CASSPRPGLNNSPLHF. CDR3 in DNA: TGTGCCAGCAGCCCCCGACCGGGACTGAATAATTCACCCCTCCACTTT.

This clone was recorded a few times. The chain joins TRBV5-4 to TRBJ1-1, with D possibly TRBD1 on 5 matching bases. V dropped 3 bases and J dropped 1 base, with 10 bases sitting between them. There are 14 residues in the CDR3. Germline loops: CDR1 SGHNT, CDR2 YYREEE (reference sequence). CDR3 nucleotides: TGTGCCAGCAGCTACCAGGGTACGAACACTGAAGCTTTCTTT. Its protein product is CASSYQGTNTEAFF.

This rearrangement joins TRBV7-6 to TRBJ2-7; the D gene is possibly TRBD1 (6 bases). Germline V gene data show CDR1 as SGHVS and CDR2 as FNYEAQ. CDR3 length: 13 residues. Trimming removed 5 bases at V and 4 bases at J, with 12 bases between. DNA for the CDR3: TGTGCCAGCAGCGACGCACAGGGTTACGAGCAGTACTTC. This gives the protein CASSDAQGYEQYF.

The chain joins TRBV9 to TRBJ2-3; 11 bases are shared with TRBD2. Germline V gene data show CDR1 as SGDLS and CDR2 as YYNGEE. This CDR3 contains 16 residues. V shed 4 bases and J 2 bases; nucleotides not matched to a gene: 6. CDR3 bases: TGTGCCAGCAGCCCCTTAGCGGGGGGGCCCACAGATACGCAGTATTTT. This sequence encodes CASSPLAGGPTDTQYF.

V gene TRBV6-1 combines with J gene TRBJ1-1; 7 nucleotides line up with TRBD1. The CDR3 runs 15 residues. Germline lookup yields CDR1 MNHNS and CDR2 SASEGT. J gave up 0 bases and V 5 bases, and 6 bases lay outside the gene matches. The CDR3 here is CASSLGQRLNTEAFF. The CDR3 nucleotides read TGTGCCAGCAGTCTGGGACAGAGGTTGAACACTGAAGCTTTCTTT.

The genes are TRBV15 and TRBJ2-5, with D possibly matching TRBD1 (5 bases). The V and J ends lost 3 bases and 5 bases respectively, with 16 bases between them. CDR1 and CDR2 from the germline V gene are LNHNV and YYDKDF (reference sequence). This CDR3 is built from 15 residues. The CDR3 DNA reads as TGTGCCACCAGCAGCGAGACAGAACCAGGGGAGACCCAGTACTTC. It encodes CATSSETEPGETQYF. The whole variable domain, remainder taken from reference TRBV15 and TRBJ2-5, is DAMVIQNPRYQVTQFGKPVTLSCSQTLNHNVMYWYQQKSSQAPKLLFHYYDKDFNNEADTPDNFQSRRPNTSFCFLDIRSPGLGDTAMYLCATSSETEPGETQYFGPGTRLLVL.

This clone occurred a few times. The V call is TRBV19, the J call TRBJ1-5; 7 bases are shared with TRBD1. CDR3 length: 16 amino acids. The germline gives CDR1 LNHDA, CDR2 SQIVND (reference sequence). V trimming: 11 bases; J trimming: 3 bases; junction bases outside the gene matches: 16. The CDR3 DNA follows: TGTGCCTCCGATAGGGGGCTTACTCAGTACAATCAGCCCCAGCATTTT. Translated, it gives CASDRGLTQYNQPQHF. Drawing the rest from reference TRBV19 and TRBJ1-5, the complete variable domain is DGGITQSPKYLFRKEGQNVTLSCEQNLNHDAMYWYRQDPGQGLRLIYYSQIVNDFQKGDIAEGYSVSREKKESFPLTVTSAQKNPTAFYLCASDRGLTQYNQPQHFGDGTRLSIL.

V and J are TRBV5-1 and TRBJ2-5; 13 bases are shared with TRBD2. The germline CDR1 and CDR2 sequences are SGHRS and YFSETQ. CDR3 length: 15 residues. The ends lost 4 bases at V and 5 bases at J; junction bases unmatched: 5. CDR3 loop: CASSPLTSGRETQYF. In DNA form, the CDR3 reads TGCGCCAGCAGCCCCTTGACTAGCGGGAGGGAGACCCAGTACTTC.

The chain is built from TRBV7-3 and TRBJ2-7; 10 bases are a match to TRBD1. V dropped 5 bases and J dropped 6; count of bases not matched to a gene: 4. There are 13 residues in the CDR3. Looked up from germline, CDR1 is SGHTA and CDR2 is FQGTGA. CDR3: CASSGQGEGEQYF. Here the CDR3 DNA reads TGTGCCAGCAGCGGACAGGGGGAAGGCGAGCAGTACTTC. The entire variable domain, with the rest obtained from reference TRBV7-3 and TRBJ2-7, is as follows: GAGVSQTPSNKVTEKGKYVELRCDPISGHTALYWYRQSLGQGPEFLIYFQGTGAADDSGLPNDRFFAVRPEGSVSTLKIQRTERGDSAVYLCASSGQGEGEQYFGPGTRLTVT.

The CDR3 DNA reads TGTGCCACCAGCAGAGATTTCGGGACAGGGGGCGGATCACCCCTCCACTTT. Amino acid sequence: CATSRDFGTGGGSPLHF. The chain has TRBV15 and TRBJ1-6; 12 bases agree with TRBD1. This CDR3 has 17 residues. The J segment lost 10 bases and the V segment lost 0 bases, leaving 7 bases of the junction unmatched. The V gene's germline CDR1 is LNHNV and CDR2 YYDKDF (reference sequence).

J is TRBJ2-3 and V is TRBV9, with D possibly matching TRBD1 (6 bases). CDR1 is SGDLS and CDR2 is YYNGEE in the germline V gene. Trimming took off 0 bases at V and 4 bases at J, with 15 bases between the two ends. The CDR3 is made up of 16 amino acids. CDR3 residues: CASSVGTAARSDTQYF. CDR3 DNA sequence: TGTGCCAGCAGCGTAGGGACAGCGGCTCGCTCAGATACGCAGTATTTT.

This chain joins TRBV7-9 and TRBJ2-7, with D perhaps assigned TRBD1 or TRBD2 (6 bases each). This CDR3 is built from 16 residues. Germline V gene lookup returns CDR1 SEHNR and CDR2 FQNEAQ (reference sequence). The V and J ends lost 5 bases and 3 bases respectively, with 20 bases between them. CDR3 DNA sequence: TGTGCCAGCAGCCAAGACCGGGGCAGGGGAGGCTACGAGCAGTACTTC. This translates into CASSQDRGRGGYEQYF.

The gene calls are TRBV10-1 and TRBJ1-1, with D possibly matching TRBD1 (6 bases). The CDR3 is 15 amino acids. Germline CDR1 reads WNHNN; CDR2 reads SYGVQD (reference sequence). Trimming pared 0 bases from V and 10 bases from J, leaving 18 bases between. CDR3 nucleotides: TGCGCCAGCAGTGAGTCTGGGGGCGAGATGATCTCAGCTTTCTTT. Residues: CASSESGGEMISAFF.

The J gene is TRBJ1-4, the V gene TRBV10-3; unclear D gene. The CDR3 runs to 13 residues. V gave up 0 bases and J gave up 7 bases, with 6 bases separating them. Germline assignment: CDR1 ENHRY and CDR2 SYGVKD. CDR3 nucleotide sequence: TGTGCCATCAGTGAGTCTCTGAGTGAAAAACTGTTTTTT. Protein: CAISESLSEKLFF.